This T cell receptor (beta chain) was documented in a study of blood T cell repertoires in COVID-19. Across the study: Sources were T cells, B-cell-depleted T cells, or PBMCs; the material itself was cDNA or gDNA.

Methods used by the authors: Estimation of nucleated cell counts was performed using reference gene primer amplification. The method was immunoSEQ multiplex PCR; TCRdb's version includes in-frame clones alone and lacks a portion of them. The V and J calls and clone size come from that table; D and trimming were worked out from the DNA. The table lists about 15,000 clones, around four fifths of them singletons, with over 20% in the top ten. The CDR3 covers 14 residues. V trimming: 5 bases; J trimming: 1 base; junction bases outside the gene matches: 3. The germline V gene encodes CDR1 SGHNT and CDR2 YYREEE (reference sequence). This clone was detected once.

J is TRBJ1-1 and V is TRBV5-4; 9 bases match TRBD1. The TCR sequence derives from an elderly man with active or convalescent COVID-19. Sequenced input: peripheral blood. CDR3 sequence reads: CASSWGQGNTEAFF. CDR3 nucleotide sequence: TGTGCCAGCAGTTGGGGACAGGGGAACACTGAAGCTTTCTTT.